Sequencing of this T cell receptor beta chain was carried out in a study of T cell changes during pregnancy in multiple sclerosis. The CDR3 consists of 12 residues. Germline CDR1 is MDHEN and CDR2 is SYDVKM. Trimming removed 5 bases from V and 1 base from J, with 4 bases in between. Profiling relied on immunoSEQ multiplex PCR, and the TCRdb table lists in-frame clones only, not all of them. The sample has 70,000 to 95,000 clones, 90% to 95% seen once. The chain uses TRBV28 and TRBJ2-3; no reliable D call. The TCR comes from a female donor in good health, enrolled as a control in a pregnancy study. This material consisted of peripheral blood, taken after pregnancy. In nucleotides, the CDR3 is TGTGCCAGCAGTCCGGGCACAGATACGCAGTATTTT. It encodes CASSPGTDTQYF.